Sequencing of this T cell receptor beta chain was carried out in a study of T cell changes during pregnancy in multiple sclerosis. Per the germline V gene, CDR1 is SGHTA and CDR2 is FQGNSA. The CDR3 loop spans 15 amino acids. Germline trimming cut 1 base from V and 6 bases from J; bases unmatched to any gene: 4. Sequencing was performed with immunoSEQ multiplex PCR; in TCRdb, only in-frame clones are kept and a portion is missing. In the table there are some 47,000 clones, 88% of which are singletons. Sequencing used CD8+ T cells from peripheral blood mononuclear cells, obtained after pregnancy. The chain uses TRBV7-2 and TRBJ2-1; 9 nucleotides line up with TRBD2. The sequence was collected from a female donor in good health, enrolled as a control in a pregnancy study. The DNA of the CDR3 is TGTGCCAGCAGCTTAGGGGGCGGGGGGGCCAATGAGCAGTTCTTC. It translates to CASSLGGGGANEQFF.